The clone carrying this T cell receptor beta chain has a single count. Its antigen is as yet unknown. This sample was taken from a study of blood T cells in healthy people across ages. Study findings and constraints: Higher diversity, along with more naive CD4+ cells, distinguished long-lived donors from aged donors. One million T cells yielded diversity estimates that were considered underestimates.

V shed 5 bases and J 2 bases; nucleotides not matched to a gene: 4. This CDR3 comprises 13 residues. Germline CDR1 reads SGHKS; CDR2 reads YYEKEE (reference sequence). Alongside a J-beta primer mix, a sample-barcoded 5' primer served in a second PCR lasting about 6 to 12 cycles. The authors tagged each cDNA molecule using a template-switch adaptor with 12 random nucleotides. TCRdb re-derived calls from the 5' RACE reads in MiXCR, one entry per CDR3 protein. The sample lists over 950,000 distinct CDR3 sequences; around 54% were seen once. This chain uses TRBV5-5 with TRBJ2-7, with 7 bases matching TRBD2. This sequence originates from a woman aged 60 to 75 in good health. Sequenced: blood. CDR3 nucleotides: TGTGCCAGCAGTTGGGAGGGCGCCTACGAGCAGTACTTC. Residues: CASSWEGAYEQYF.